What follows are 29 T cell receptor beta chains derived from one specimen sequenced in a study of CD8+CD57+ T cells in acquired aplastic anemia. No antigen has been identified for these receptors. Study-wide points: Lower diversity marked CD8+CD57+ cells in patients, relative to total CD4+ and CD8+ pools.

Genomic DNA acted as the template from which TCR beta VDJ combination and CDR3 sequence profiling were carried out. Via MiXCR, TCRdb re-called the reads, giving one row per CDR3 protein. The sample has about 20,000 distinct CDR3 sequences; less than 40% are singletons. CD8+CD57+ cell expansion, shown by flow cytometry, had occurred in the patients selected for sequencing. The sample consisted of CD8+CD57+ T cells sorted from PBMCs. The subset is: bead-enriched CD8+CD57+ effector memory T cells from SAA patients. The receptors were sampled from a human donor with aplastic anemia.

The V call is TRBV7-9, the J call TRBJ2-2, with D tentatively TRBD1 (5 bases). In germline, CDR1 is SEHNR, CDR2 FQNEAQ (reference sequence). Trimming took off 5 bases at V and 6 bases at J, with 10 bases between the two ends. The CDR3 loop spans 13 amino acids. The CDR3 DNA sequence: TGTGCCAGCAGCGCCCAGGGCGCCGGGGAGCTGTTTTTT. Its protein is CASSAQGAGELFF.

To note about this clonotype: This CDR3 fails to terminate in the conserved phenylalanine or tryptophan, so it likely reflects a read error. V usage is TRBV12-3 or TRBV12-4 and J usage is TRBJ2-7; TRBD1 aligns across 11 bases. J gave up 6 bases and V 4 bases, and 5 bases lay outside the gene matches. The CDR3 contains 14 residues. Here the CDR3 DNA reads TGTGCCAGCAGTTACGGGACAGGGGGACTCGAGCAGTACTCC. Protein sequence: CASSYGTGGLEQYS.

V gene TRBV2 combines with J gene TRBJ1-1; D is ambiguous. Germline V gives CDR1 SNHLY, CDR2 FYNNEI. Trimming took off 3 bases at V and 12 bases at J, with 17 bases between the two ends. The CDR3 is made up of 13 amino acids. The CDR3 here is CASSEERSTRSFF. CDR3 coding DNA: TGTGCCAGCAGTGAGGAAAGGTCAACGAGGTCTTTCTTT.

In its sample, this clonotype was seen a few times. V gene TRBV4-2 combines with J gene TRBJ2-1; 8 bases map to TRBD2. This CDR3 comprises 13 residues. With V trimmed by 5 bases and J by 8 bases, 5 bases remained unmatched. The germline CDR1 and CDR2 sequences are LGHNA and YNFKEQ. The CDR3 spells CASSLGLAYEQFF. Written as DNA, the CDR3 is TGTGCCAGCAGCTTAGGACTAGCTTATGAGCAGTTCTTC.

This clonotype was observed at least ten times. The CDR3: CASSDPGTSVGTDTQYF. CDR3 bases: TGTGCCAGCAGTGATCCCGGGACTAGCGTCGGCACAGATACGCAGTATTTT. This chain joins TRBV25-1 and TRBJ2-3; 10 nucleotides match TRBD2. Losses at the gene ends were 3 bases for V and 1 base for J; bases not matched to a gene: 7. In germline, CDR1 is MGHDK, CDR2 SYGVNS. This CDR3 is 17 amino acids long.

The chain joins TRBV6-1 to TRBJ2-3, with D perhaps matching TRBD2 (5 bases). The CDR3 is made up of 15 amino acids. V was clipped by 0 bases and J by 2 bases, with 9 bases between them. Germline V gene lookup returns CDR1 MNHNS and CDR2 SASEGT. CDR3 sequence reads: CASSEAVRATDTQYF. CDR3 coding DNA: TGTGCCAGCAGTGAAGCGGTGCGGGCCACAGATACGCAGTATTTT.

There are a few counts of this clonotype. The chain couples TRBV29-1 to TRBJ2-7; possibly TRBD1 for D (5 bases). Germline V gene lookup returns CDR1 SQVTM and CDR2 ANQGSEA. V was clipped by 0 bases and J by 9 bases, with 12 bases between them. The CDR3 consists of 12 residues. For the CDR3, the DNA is TGCAGCGTTGAAGATACGGACATGAGGCAGTACTTC. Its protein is CSVEDTDMRQYF.

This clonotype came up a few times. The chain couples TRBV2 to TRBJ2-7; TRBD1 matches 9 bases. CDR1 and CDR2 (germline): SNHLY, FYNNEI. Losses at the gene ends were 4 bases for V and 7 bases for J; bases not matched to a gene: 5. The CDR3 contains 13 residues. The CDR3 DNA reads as TGTGCCAGCAGTGCCAGGACAGGGGTTGAGCAGTACTTC. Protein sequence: CASSARTGVEQYF.

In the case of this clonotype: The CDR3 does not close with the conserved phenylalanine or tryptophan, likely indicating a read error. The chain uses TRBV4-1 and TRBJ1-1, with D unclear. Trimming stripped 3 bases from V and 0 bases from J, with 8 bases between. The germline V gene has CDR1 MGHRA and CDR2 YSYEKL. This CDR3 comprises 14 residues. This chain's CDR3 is CASSHLGVNTEAFL. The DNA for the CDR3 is TGCGCCAGCAGCCACCTCGGGGTGAACACTGAAGCTTTCCTT.

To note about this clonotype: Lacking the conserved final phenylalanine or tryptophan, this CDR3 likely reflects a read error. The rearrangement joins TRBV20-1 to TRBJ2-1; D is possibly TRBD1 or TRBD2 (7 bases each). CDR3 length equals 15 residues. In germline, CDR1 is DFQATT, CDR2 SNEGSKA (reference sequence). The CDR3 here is CSIERGRGGYNEQFY. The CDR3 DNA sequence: TGCTCCATAGAGAGGGGCAGGGGGGGATACAATGAGCAGTTCTAC.

DNA for the CDR3: TGTGCCACCAGCAGAGATGGGCGCTCTGGGGCCAACGTCCTGACTTTC. This encodes CATSRDGRSGANVLTF. The chain has TRBV15 and TRBJ2-6, with unresolved D. Germline V CDR1 and CDR2: LNHNV, YYDKDF (reference sequence). The CDR3 is 16 amino acids. Trimming took off 0 bases at V and 0 bases at J, with 6 bases between the two ends.

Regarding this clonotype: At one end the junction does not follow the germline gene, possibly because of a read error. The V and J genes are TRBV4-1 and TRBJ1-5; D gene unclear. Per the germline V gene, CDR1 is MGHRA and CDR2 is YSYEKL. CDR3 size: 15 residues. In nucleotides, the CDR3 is TGTGCCAGCAGCCAAGTCCTCGATGGCAATCAGCCCCAGCATTTT. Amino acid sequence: CASSQVLDGNQPQHF.

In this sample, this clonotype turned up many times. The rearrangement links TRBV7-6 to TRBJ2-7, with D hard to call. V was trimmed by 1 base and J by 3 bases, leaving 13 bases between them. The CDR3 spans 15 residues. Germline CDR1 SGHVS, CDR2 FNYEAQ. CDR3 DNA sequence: TGTGCCAGCAGCTTAGGCGGTGGCGGTCGCTACGAGCAGTACTTC. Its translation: CASSLGGGGRYEQYF.

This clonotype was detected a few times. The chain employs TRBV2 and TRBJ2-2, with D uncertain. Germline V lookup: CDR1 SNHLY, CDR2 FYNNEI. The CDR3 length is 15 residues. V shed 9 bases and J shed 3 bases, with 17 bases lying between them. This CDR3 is CASRTDHPYTGELFF. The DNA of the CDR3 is TGTGCCAGTCGGACCGACCACCCCTACACCGGGGAGCTGTTTTTT.

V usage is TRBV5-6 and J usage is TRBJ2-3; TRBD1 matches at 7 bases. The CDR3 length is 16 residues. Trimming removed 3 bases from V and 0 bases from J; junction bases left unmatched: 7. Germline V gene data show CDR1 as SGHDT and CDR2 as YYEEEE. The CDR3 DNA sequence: TGTGCCAGCAGCTCTAGGACAGGCCATAGCACAGATACGCAGTATTTT. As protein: CASSSRTGHSTDTQYF.

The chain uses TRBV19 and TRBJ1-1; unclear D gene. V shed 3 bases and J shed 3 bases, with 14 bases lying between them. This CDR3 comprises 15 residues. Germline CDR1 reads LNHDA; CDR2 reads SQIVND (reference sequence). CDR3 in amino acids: CASSMNPGTYTEAFF. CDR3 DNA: TGTGCCAGTAGTATGAATCCGGGTACATACACTGAAGCTTTCTTT.

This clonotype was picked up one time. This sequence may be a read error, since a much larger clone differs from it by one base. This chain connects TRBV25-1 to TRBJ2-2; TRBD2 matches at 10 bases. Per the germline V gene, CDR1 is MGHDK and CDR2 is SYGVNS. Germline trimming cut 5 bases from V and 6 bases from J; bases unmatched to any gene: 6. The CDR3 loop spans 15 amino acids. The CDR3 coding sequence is TGTGCCAGCAGTCCGCTAGCGGGGGATGCCGGGGAGCTGTTTTTT. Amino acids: CASSPLAGDAGELFF.

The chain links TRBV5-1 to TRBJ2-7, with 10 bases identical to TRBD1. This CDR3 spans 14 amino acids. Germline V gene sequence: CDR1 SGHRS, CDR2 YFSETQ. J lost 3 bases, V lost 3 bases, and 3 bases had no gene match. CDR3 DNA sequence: TGCGCCAGCAGCTCTGGGGACAGGGGCTACGAGCAGTACTTC. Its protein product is CASSSGDRGYEQYF.

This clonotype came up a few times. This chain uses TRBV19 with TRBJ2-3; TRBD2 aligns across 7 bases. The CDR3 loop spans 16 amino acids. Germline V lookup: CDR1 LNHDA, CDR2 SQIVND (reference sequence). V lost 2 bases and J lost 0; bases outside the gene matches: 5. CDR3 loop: CASSILGGRSTDTQYF. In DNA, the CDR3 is TGTGCCAGTAGTATATTGGGCGGGAGAAGCACAGATACGCAGTATTTT.

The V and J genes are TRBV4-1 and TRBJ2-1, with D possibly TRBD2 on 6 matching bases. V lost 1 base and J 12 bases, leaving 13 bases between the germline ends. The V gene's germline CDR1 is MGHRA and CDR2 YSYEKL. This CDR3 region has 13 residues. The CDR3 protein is CASSQGRGSRQFF. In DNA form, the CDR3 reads TGCGCCAGCAGCCAAGGGAGGGGATCCAGGCAGTTCTTC.

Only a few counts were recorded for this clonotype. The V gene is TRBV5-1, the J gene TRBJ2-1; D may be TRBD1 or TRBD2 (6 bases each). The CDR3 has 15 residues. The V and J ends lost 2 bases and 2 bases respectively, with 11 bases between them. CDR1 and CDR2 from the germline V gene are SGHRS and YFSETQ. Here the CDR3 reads CASSLGGRPYNEQFF. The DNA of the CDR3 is TGCGCCAGCAGCTTAGGGGGGCGTCCCTACAATGAGCAGTTCTTC.

CDR3 sequence (DNA): TGCAGTGCTAGATTACTAGCGGCCTACGAGCAGTACTTC. As protein: CSARLLAAYEQYF. This chain joins TRBV20-1 and TRBJ2-7; 8 bases match TRBD2. Germline CDR1 reads DFQATT; CDR2 reads SNEGSKA (reference sequence). The CDR3 sequence is 13 residues long. V was pared by 2 bases and J by 2 bases, with 2 bases of the junction left unmatched.

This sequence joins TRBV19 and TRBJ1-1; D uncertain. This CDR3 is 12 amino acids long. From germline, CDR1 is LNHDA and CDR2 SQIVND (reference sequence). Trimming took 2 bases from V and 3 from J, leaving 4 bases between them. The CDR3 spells CASSIFYTEAFF. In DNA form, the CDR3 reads TGTGCCAGTAGTATATTCTACACTGAAGCTTTCTTT. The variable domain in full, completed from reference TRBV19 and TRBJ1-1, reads DGGITQSPKYLFRKEGQNVTLSCEQNLNHDAMYWYRQDPGQGLRLIYYSQIVNDFQKGDIAEGYSVSREKKESFPLTVTSAQKNPTAFYLCASSIFYTEAFFGQGTRLTVV.

As DNA, the CDR3 is TGTGCCAGCAGTTACAGGGGGGGCTATGGCTACACCTTC. It yields the protein CASSYRGGYGYTF. The chain joins TRBV6-5 to TRBJ1-2; D is possibly TRBD1 (6 bases). V dropped 2 bases and J dropped 4 bases, with 8 bases sitting between them. The CDR3 is 13 amino acids. The germline V gene has CDR1 MNHEY and CDR2 SVGAGI.

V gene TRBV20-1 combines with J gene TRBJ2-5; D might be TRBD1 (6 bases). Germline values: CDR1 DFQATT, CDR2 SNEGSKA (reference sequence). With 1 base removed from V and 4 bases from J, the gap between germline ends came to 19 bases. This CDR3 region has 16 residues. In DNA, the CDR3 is TGCAGTGCTAGAGGCCACCCCCAGGACAGCCGAGAGACCCAGTACTTC. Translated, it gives CSARGHPQDSRETQYF.

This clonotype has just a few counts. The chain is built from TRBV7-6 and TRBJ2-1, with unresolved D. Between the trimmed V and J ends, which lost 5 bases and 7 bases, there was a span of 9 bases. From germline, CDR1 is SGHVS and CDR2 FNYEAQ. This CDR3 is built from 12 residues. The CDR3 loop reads CASSQTGNEQFF. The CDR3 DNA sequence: TGTGCCAGCAGCCAAACTGGAAATGAGCAGTTCTTC.

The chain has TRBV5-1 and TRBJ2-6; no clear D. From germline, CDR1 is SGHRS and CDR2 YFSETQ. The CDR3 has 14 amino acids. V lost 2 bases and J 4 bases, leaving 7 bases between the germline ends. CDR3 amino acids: CASSFFTGANVLTF. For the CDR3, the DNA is TGCGCCAGCAGCTTTTTCACCGGGGCCAACGTCCTGACTTTC.

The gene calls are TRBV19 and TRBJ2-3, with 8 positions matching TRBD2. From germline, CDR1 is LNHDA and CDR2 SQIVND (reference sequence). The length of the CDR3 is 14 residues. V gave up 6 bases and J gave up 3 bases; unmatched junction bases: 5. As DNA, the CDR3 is TGTGCCAGTAGAAAAGCGGGAGTTACAGATACGCAGTATTTT. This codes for CASRKAGVTDTQYF. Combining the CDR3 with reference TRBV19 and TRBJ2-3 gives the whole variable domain DGGITQSPKYLFRKEGQNVTLSCEQNLNHDAMYWYRQDPGQGLRLIYYSQIVNDFQKGDIAEGYSVSREKKESFPLTVTSAQKNPTAFYLCASRKAGVTDTQYFGPGTRLTVL.

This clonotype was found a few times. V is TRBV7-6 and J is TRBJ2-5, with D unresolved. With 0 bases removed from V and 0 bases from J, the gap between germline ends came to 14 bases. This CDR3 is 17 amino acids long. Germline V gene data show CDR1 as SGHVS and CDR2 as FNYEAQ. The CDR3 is CASSLANTILYQETQYF. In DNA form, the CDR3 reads TGTGCCAGCAGCTTAGCGAATACTATTCTGTACCAAGAGACCCAGTACTTC.